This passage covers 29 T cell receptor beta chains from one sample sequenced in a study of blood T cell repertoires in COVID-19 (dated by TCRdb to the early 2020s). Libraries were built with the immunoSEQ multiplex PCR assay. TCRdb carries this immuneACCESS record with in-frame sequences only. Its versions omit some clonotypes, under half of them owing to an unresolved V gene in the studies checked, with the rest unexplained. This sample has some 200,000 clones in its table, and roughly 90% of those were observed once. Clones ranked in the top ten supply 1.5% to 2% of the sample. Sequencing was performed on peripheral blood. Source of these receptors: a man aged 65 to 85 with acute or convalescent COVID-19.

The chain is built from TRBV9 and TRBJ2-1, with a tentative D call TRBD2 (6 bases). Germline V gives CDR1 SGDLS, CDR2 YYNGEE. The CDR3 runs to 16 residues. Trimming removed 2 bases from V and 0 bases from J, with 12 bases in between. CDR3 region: CASSVAGLYSYNEQFF. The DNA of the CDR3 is TGTGCCAGCAGCGTCGCGGGACTCTACTCCTACAATGAGCAGTTCTTC.

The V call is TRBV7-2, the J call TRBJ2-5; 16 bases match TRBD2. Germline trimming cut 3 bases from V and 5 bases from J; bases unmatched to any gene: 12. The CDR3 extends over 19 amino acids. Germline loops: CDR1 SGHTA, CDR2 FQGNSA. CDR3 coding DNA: TGTGCCAGCAGCTTGGTCCCGGGACTAGCGGGAGGGCCCCCGGAGACCCAGTACTTC. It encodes CASSLVPGLAGGPPETQYF.

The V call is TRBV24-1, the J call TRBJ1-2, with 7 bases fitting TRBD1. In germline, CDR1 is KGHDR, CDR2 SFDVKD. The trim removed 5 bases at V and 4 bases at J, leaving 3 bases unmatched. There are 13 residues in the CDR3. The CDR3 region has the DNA TGTGCCACCAGTGGGGGGACAGTCTATGGCTACACCTTC. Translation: CATSGGTVYGYTF.

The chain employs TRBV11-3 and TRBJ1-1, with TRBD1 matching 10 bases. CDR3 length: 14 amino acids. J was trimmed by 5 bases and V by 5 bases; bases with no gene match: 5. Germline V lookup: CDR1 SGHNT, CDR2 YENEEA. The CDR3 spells CASSPGTGVTEAFF. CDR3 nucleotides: TGTGCCAGCAGCCCAGGGACAGGGGTAACTGAAGCTTTCTTT.

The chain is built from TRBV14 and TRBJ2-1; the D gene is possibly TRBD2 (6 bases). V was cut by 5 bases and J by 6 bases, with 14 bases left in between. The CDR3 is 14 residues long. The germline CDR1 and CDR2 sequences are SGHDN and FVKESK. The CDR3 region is CASSVQGGVNEQFF. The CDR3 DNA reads TGTGCCAGCAGCGTCCAGGGCGGGGTCAATGAGCAGTTCTTC.

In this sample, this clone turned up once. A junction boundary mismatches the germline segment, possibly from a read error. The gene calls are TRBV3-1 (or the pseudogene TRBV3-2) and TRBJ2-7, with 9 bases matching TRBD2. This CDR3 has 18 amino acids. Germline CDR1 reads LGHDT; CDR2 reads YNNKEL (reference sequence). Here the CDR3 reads CASSQERGLAGPPYELYF. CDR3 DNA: TGTGCCAGCAGCCAAGAACGGGGCCTAGCGGGACCCCCCTACGAGCTGTACTTC.

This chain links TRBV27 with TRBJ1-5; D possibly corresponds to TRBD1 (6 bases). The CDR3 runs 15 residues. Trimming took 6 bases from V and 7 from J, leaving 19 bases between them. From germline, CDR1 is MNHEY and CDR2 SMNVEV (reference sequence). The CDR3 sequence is CASSSPDRVSQPQHF. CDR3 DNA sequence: TGTGCCAGCAGCTCCCCGGACAGAGTTTCCCAGCCCCAGCATTTT.

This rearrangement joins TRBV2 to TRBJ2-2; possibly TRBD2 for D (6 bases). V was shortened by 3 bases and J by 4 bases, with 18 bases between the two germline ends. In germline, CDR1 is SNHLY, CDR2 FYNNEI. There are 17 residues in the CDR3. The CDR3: CASSDRFGRRATGELFF. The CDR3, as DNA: TGTGCCAGCAGTGATCGGTTCGGGAGAAGGGCCACCGGGGAGCTGTTTTTT.

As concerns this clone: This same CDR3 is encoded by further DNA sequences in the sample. CDR3 loop: CASSQGQNTEAFF. CDR3 DNA sequence: TGTGCCAGCAGCCAGGGACAGAACACTGAAGCTTTCTTT. This rearrangement joins TRBV3-1 (or the pseudogene TRBV3-2) to TRBJ1-1; maybe TRBD1 (6 bases). Germline-derived CDR1 and CDR2 are LGHDT and YNNKEL (reference sequence). Trimming left V 3 bases short and J 1 base short, with 6 bases between. There are 13 residues in the CDR3.

In DNA, the CDR3 is TGCGCCAGCAGCCCTCCGGGGAGCGGGAGGAAACCCTACTTC. It encodes CASSPPGSGRKPYF. V usage is TRBV5-1 and J usage is TRBJ2-4; TRBD2 aligns across 9 bases. Per the germline V gene, CDR1 is SGHRS and CDR2 is YFSETQ. The CDR3 has 14 residues. J was trimmed by 16 bases and V by 4 bases; bases with no gene match: 15.

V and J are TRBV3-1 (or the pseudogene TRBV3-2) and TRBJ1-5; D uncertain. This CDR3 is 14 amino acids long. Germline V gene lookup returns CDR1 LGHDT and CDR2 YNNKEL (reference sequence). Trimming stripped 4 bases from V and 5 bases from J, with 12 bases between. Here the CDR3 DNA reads TGTGCCAGCAGCCGGAACAGCCTGTATCAGCCCCAGCATTTT. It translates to CASSRNSLYQPQHF.

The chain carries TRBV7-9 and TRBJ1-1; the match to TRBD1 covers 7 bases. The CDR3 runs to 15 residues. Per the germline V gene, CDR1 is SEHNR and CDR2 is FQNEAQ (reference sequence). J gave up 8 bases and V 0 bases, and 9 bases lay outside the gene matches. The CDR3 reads CASSLASDREHEAFF. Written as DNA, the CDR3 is TGTGCCAGCAGCTTAGCCTCCGACAGGGAGCACGAAGCTTTCTTT.

CDR3 sequence reads: CASKTGSSMNTEAFF. The DNA for the CDR3 is TGTGCCAGTAAAACAGGGTCGTCCATGAACACTGAAGCTTTCTTT. This sequence joins TRBV19 and TRBJ1-1; D might be TRBD1 (6 bases). The V end was cut by 7 bases, the J end by 0 bases, with 15 bases between. Germline V gene lookup returns CDR1 LNHDA and CDR2 SQIVND (reference sequence). This CDR3 is built from 15 residues.

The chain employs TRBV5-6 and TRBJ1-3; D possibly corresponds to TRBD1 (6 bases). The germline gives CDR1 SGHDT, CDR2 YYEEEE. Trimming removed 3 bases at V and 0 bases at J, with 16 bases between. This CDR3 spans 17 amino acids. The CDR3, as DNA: TGTGCCAGCAGCTGGACGGGGGGACACAACTCTGGAAACACCATATATTTT. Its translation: CASSWTGGHNSGNTIYF.

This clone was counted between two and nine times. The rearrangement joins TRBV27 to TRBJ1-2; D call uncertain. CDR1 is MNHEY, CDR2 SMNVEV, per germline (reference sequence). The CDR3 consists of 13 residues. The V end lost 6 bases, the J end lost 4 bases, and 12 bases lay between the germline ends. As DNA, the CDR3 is TGTGCCAGCAGCCGCGGCGGGATCTATGGCTACACCTTC. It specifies CASSRGGIYGYTF.

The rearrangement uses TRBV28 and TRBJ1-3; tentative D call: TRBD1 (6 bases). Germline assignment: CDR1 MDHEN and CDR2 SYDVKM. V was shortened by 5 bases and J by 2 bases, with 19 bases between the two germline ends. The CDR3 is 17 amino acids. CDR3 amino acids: CASSPIQQGLAGNTIYF. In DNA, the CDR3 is TGTGCCAGCAGTCCCATCCAACAGGGTTTGGCTGGAAACACCATATATTTT.

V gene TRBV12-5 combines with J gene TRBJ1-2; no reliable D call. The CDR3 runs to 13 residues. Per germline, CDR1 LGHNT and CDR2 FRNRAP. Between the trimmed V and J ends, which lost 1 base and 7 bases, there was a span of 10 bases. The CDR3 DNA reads TGTGCTAGTGGTTTGGACGCGGGGTCTGGCTACACCTTC. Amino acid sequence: CASGLDAGSGYTF.

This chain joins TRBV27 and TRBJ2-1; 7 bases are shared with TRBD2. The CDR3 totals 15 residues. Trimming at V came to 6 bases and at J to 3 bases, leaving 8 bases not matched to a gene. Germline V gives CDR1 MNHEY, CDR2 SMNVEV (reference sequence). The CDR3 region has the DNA TGTGCCAGCAGGAATGGGAGGGATAGCTACAATGAGCAGTTCTTC. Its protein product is CASRNGRDSYNEQFF.

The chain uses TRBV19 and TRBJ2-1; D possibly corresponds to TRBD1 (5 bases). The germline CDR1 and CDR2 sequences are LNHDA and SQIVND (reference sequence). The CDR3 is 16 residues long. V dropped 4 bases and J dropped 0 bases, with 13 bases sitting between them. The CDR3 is CASSNRQFSSYNEQFF. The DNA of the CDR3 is TGTGCCAGTAGTAATCGACAGTTTAGCTCCTACAATGAGCAGTTCTTC.

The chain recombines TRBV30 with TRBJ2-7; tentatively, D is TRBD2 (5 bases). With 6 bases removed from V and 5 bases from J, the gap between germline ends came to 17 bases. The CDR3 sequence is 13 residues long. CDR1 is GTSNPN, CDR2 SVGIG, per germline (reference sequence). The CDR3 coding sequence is TGTGCCTGCCGGGTAACTAGTTCCCACGAGCAGTACTTC. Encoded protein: CACRVTSSHEQYF.

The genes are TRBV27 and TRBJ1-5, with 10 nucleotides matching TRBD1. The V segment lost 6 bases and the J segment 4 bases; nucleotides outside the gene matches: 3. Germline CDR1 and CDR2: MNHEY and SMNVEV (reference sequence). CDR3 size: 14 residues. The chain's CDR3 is CASRGTGVNQPQHF. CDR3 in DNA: TGTGCCAGCAGGGGGACAGGGGTGAATCAGCCCCAGCATTTT.

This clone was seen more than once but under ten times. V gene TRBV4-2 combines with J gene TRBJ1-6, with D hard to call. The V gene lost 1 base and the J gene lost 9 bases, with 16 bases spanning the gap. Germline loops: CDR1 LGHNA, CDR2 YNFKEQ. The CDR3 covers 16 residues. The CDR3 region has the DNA TGTGCCAGCAGCCAAGCACAGCCGGGCGGGTTTTCACCCCTCCACTTT. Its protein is CASSQAQPGGFSPLHF.

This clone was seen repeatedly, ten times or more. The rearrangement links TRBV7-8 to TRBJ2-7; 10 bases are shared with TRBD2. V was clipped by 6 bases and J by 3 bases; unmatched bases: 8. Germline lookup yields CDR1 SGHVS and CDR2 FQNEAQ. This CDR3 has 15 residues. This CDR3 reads CASSLIAGGLYEQYF. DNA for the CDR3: TGTGCCAGCAGTCTTATAGCGGGAGGTCTCTACGAGCAGTACTTC.

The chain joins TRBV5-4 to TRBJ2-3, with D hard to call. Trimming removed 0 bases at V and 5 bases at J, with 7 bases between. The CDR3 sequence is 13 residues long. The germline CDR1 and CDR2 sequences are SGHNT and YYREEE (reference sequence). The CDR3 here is CASSLALLDTQYF. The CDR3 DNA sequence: TGTGCCAGCAGCTTGGCCCTTTTAGATACGCAGTATTTT.

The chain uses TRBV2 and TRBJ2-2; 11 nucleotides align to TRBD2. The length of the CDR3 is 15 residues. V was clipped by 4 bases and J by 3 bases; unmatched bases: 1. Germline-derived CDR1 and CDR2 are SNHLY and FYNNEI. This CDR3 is CASSGLAGYTGELFF. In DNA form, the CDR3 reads TGTGCCAGCAGTGGACTAGCGGGATACACCGGGGAGCTGTTTTTT.

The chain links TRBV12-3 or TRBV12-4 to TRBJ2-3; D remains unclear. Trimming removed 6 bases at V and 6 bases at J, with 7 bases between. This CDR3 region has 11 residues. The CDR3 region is CASSPRDTQYF. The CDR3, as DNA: TGTGCCAGCAGCCCCAGGGATACGCAGTATTTT.

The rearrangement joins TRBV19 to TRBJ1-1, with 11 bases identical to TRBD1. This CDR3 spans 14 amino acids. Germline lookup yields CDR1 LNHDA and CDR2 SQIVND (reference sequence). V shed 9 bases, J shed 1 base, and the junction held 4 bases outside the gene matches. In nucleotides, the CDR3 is TGTGCCAGAAAGGACAGGGGGCCGAACACTGAAGCTTTCTTT. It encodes CARKDRGPNTEAFF.

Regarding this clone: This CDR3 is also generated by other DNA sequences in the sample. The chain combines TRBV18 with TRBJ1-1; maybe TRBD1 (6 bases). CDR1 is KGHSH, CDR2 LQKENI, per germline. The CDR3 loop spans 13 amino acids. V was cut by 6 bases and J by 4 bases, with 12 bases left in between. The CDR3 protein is CASSSDRSTEAFF. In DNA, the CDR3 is TGTGCCAGCTCCTCTGACAGGTCCACTGAAGCTTTCTTT.

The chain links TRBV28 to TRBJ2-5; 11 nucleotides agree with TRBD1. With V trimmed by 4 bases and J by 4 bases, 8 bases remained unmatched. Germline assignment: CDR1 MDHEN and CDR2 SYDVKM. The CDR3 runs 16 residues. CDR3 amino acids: CASSSHGTGGTETQYF. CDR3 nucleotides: TGTGCCAGCAGTTCCCACGGGACAGGGGGTACAGAGACCCAGTACTTC.